The 11 T cell receptor beta chains presented below share a single source sample, sequenced in a study of shared clonotypes between healthy human individuals. The repertoire was sequenced with immunoSEQ multiplex PCR; TCRdb's copy has only in-frame clones and lacks some. The sample records approximately 740,000 clones, about 74% being singletons. The specimen sequenced was memory CD4+ T cells sorted from blood. Noted subset: CD45RA-negative fraction. The receptors originated from a woman aged 30 to 39 in good health.

This chain connects TRBV11-2 to TRBJ1-2; a possible D gene is TRBD1 (5 bases). The CDR3 extends over 18 amino acids. Germline CDR1 SGHAT, CDR2 FQNNGV. V gave up 5 bases and J gave up 4 bases, with 26 bases separating them. As DNA, the CDR3 is TGTGCCAGCAGCCCGAGGGACCCGGGCCCTACCTCAGGCTATGGCTACACCTTC. Protein: CASSPRDPGPTSGYGYTF.

The rearrangement uses TRBV10-3 and TRBJ2-5; D is perhaps TRBD1 or TRBD2 (5 bases each). V was clipped by 7 bases and J by 4 bases, with 19 bases between them. The CDR3 is 15 residues long. CDR1 is ENHRY and CDR2 is SYGVKD in the germline V gene. The CDR3 loop is CAITVGPGTLETQYF. The CDR3 nucleotides read TGTGCCATCACCGTGGGACCCGGGACGTTAGAGACCCAGTACTTC.

This clone was seen once. This chain joins TRBV5-4 and TRBJ2-2; 7 nucleotides agree with TRBD2. The ends lost 6 bases at V and 2 bases at J; junction bases unmatched: 4. The CDR3 is 14 residues long. Germline values: CDR1 SGHNT, CDR2 YYREEE (reference sequence). CDR3 region: CASTGGRNTGELFF. The DNA of the CDR3 is TGTGCCAGCACGGGCGGGAGAAACACCGGGGAGCTGTTTTTT.

The chain recombines TRBV7-7 with TRBJ2-2; D gene unclear. Deletions cut 7 bases from V and 4 bases from J, with 10 bases between. Germline CDR1 reads SSHAT; CDR2 reads FNYEAQ (reference sequence). The CDR3 runs 13 residues. CDR3 nucleotides: TGTGCCAGCACTAGGTCCTCCACCGGGGAGCTGTTTTTT. Amino acid sequence: CASTRSSTGELFF.

This clone was detected many times. The chain joins TRBV28 to TRBJ1-2, with D possibly TRBD1 on 6 matching bases. The CDR3 is 13 amino acids. Looked up from germline, CDR1 is MDHEN and CDR2 is SYDVKM. With 3 bases removed from V and 8 bases from J, the gap between germline ends came to 13 bases. The CDR3 reads CASSFPLRGGYTF. CDR3 sequence (DNA): TGTGCCAGCAGTTTTCCCCTCAGGGGCGGCTACACCTTC.

At least ten counts were recorded for this clone. The chain carries TRBV27 and TRBJ2-7, with D uncertain. V was cut by 4 bases and J by 0 bases, with 13 bases left in between. Germline V lookup: CDR1 MNHEY, CDR2 SMNVEV (reference sequence). The length of the CDR3 is 15 residues. The CDR3 loop is CASSSVRSNSYEQYF. CDR3 nucleotide sequence: TGTGCCAGCAGTTCCGTAAGATCAAACTCCTACGAGCAGTACTTC.

In this sample, this clone turned up many times. The genes are TRBV6-5 and TRBJ2-1; TRBD2 matches 10 bases. This CDR3 has 14 residues. The J segment lost 2 bases and the V segment lost 8 bases, leaving 3 bases of the junction unmatched. Looked up from germline, CDR1 is MNHEY and CDR2 is SVGAGI. The chain's CDR3 is CASRGLAAYNEQFF. The DNA for the CDR3 is TGTGCCAGCCGTGGACTAGCGGCCTACAATGAGCAGTTCTTC.

The chain carries TRBV7-2 and TRBJ2-1, with D perhaps TRBD1 or TRBD2 (5 bases each). Per the germline V gene, CDR1 is SGHTA and CDR2 is FQGNSA. The CDR3 totals 15 residues. V shed 6 bases and J shed 0 bases, with 12 bases lying between them. CDR3 nucleotide sequence: TGTGCCAGCAGGTTGGGGGATTTCTCCTACAATGAGCAGTTCTTC. It specifies CASRLGDFSYNEQFF.

This chain joins TRBV4-1 and TRBJ2-1, with 8 positions matching TRBD2. Germline CDR1 MGHRA, CDR2 YSYEKL. V lost 0 bases to trimming and J lost 4 bases; unmatched junction nucleotides: 8. The CDR3 has 17 residues. In DNA, the CDR3 is TGCGCCAGCAGCCAAGAGTGGACGGGAGGGCCTTACAATGAGCAGTTCTTC. Amino acids: CASSQEWTGGPYNEQFF.

This clone was seen a handful of times. V and J are TRBV6-5 and TRBJ2-7; D may be TRBD1 or TRBD2 (6 bases each). V gave up 2 bases and J gave up 4 bases, with 12 bases separating them. Germline lookup yields CDR1 MNHEY and CDR2 SVGAGI. The CDR3 extends over 14 amino acids. CDR3 residues: CASSYPGGGYEQYF. CDR3 DNA sequence: TGTGCCAGCAGTTACCCCGGGGGCGGATACGAGCAGTACTTC.

This chain links TRBV4-1 with TRBJ1-2; 7 nucleotides align to TRBD1. The V gene end was trimmed by 1 base and the J gene end by 4 bases; junction bases not matched to a gene: 3. Per the germline V gene, CDR1 is MGHRA and CDR2 is YSYEKL. The CDR3 consists of 14 residues. The CDR3 DNA is TGCGCCAGCAGCCAAGGTACAGGGGCCTATGGCTACACCTTC. Translated, it gives CASSQGTGAYGYTF.